Following are 29 T cell receptor beta chains from one sample sequenced in a study of T cells in Graves' hyperthyroidism and ophthalmopathy. Amplified regions were TCR beta CDR3 sequences from RNA transcripts. First-round RT-PCR of the TCR CDR3 relied on the HTBI primer set. MiXCR, applied by TCRdb to the multiplex PCR reads, yields one record per CDR3 protein. The table has under 350,000 distinct CDR3 sequences, approximately 17% seen once. Sample: blood. The receptors shown here come from a woman aged 55-75 years with Graves' ophthalmopathy.

There are a few counts of this clonotype. The chain employs TRBV20-1 and TRBJ2-1, with D perhaps TRBD2 (6 bases). Trimming took 1 base from V and 2 from J, leaving 18 bases between them. CDR1 and CDR2 (germline): DFQATT, SNEGSKA (reference sequence). The CDR3 totals 17 residues. DNA of the CDR3: TGCAGTGCTAGAGCCCTAACTAGCTCATCCCCCTACAATGAGCAGTTCTTC. It encodes CSARALTSSSPYNEQFF.

At least ten counts were recorded for this clonotype. The chain couples TRBV5-1 to TRBJ1-4; 9 bases align to TRBD1. Germline CDR1 reads SGHRS; CDR2 reads YFSETQ. Trimming removed 4 bases from V and 2 bases from J; junction bases left unmatched: 3. This CDR3 spans 15 amino acids. CDR3 bases: TGCGCCAGCAGCAGGGACAGGGCTACTAATGAAAAACTGTTTTTT. Protein sequence: CASSRDRATNEKLFF.

This clonotype was seen ten or more times. V gene TRBV5-1 combines with J gene TRBJ1-4; D is unresolved. The CDR3 is 15 residues long. The ends were cut back, 0 bases at V and 7 bases at J, with 13 bases in the middle. Germline V gene sequence: CDR1 SGHRS, CDR2 YFSETQ. CDR3 in amino acids: CASSLAGRRGEKLFF. For the CDR3, the DNA is TGCGCCAGCAGCTTGGCGGGTCGAAGAGGTGAAAAACTGTTTTTT.

This clonotype was detected many times. This chain uses TRBV30 with TRBJ1-2; no definite D call. The CDR3 contains 14 residues. The germline V gene encodes CDR1 GTSNPN and CDR2 SVGIG (reference sequence). Trimming removed 0 bases from V and 3 bases from J, with 11 bases in between. The CDR3, as DNA: TGTGCCTGGAGTGTACCCGTAGTGGACTATGGCTACACCTTC. It specifies CAWSVPVVDYGYTF.

This clonotype was seen many times. V and J are TRBV27 and TRBJ2-5; 13 bases align to TRBD2. J lost 10 bases, V lost 0 bases, and 2 bases had no gene match. Germline V gene sequence: CDR1 MNHEY, CDR2 SMNVEV (reference sequence). This CDR3 is built from 14 residues. CDR3 region: CASSLSRTSGSQYF. The CDR3 coding sequence is TGTGCCAGCAGTTTATCCCGGACTAGCGGGAGCCAGTACTTC.

This clonotype was found a few times. The V call is TRBV5-1, the J call TRBJ2-2; 10 nucleotides align to TRBD2. Germline loops: CDR1 SGHRS, CDR2 YFSETQ. The CDR3 runs 16 residues. J gave up 2 bases and V 4 bases, and 5 bases lay outside the gene matches. The chain's CDR3 is CASSPASGRNTGELFF. CDR3 bases: TGCGCCAGCAGCCCGGCTAGCGGGAGAAACACCGGGGAGCTGTTTTTT.

This clonotype occurred a few times. This rearrangement joins TRBV29-1 to TRBJ1-1; 7 bases map to TRBD1. This CDR3 has 14 amino acids. Germline lookup yields CDR1 SQVTM and CDR2 ANQGSEA. The V gene end was trimmed by 8 bases and the J gene end by 1 base; junction bases not matched to a gene: 10. Here the CDR3 reads CSIFKGASNTEAFF. In DNA form, the CDR3 reads TGCAGCATTTTTAAGGGGGCATCGAACACTGAAGCTTTCTTT.

This clonotype has only a few counts. The chain has TRBV5-1 and TRBJ2-3; 15 bases are shared with TRBD2. CDR1 SGHRS and CDR2 YFSETQ come from the germline V gene. The CDR3 has 18 amino acids. After removal of 3 bases from V and 0 bases from J, the junction contained 5 bases not matched to a gene. The CDR3 nucleotides read TGCGCCAGCAGCTGGGGAGGACTAGCGGGGGGGAGCACAGATACGCAGTATTTT. Amino acids: CASSWGGLAGGSTDTQYF.

This clonotype was seen at least ten times. V gene TRBV6-1 combines with J gene TRBJ2-7; 11 positions agree with TRBD1. V was clipped by 11 bases and J by 3 bases; unmatched bases: 9. This CDR3 is 14 amino acids long. In germline, CDR1 is MNHNS, CDR2 SASEGT. The DNA for the CDR3 is TGTGCCGTCAAACGGGGACAGGGGGACTACGAGCAGTACTTC. It codes for CAVKRGQGDYEQYF.

This chain uses TRBV7-2 with TRBJ1-6, with TRBD1 matching over 7 bases. Germline V gives CDR1 SGHTA, CDR2 FQGNSA. There are 14 residues in the CDR3. After removal of 5 bases from V and 8 bases from J, the junction contained 6 bases not matched to a gene. The DNA of the CDR3 is TGTGCCAGCAGCACGAGACAGGGAGATTCACCCCTCCACTTT. It translates to CASSTRQGDSPLHF. Together with reference TRBV7-2 and TRBJ1-6, the CDR3 gives the full variable domain: GAGVSQSPSNKVTEKGKDVELRCDPISGHTALYWYRQSLGQGLEFLIYFQGNSAPDKSGLPSDRFSAERTGGSVSTLTIQRTQQEDSAVYLCASSTRQGDSPLHFGNGTRLTVT.

This clonotype has ten or more counts. This chain connects TRBV7-9 to TRBJ1-1, with D uncertain. The CDR3 loop spans 14 amino acids. V was trimmed by 5 bases and J by 4 bases, leaving 14 bases between them. The germline CDR1 and CDR2 sequences are SEHNR and FQNEAQ (reference sequence). The CDR3 DNA reads TGTGCCAGCAGCCTCCCGGGTGGAGGCACTGAAGCTTTCTTT. Protein product: CASSLPGGGTEAFF.

This chain connects TRBV6-1 to TRBJ1-1; D is unclear. The CDR3 totals 13 residues. Germline V lookup: CDR1 MNHNS, CDR2 SASEGT. V lost 6 bases to trimming and J lost 1 base, with 9 bases between them. In nucleotides, the CDR3 is TGTGCCAGCAGGCCCAACAGGAACACTGAAGCTTTCTTT. As protein: CASRPNRNTEAFF.

This chain links TRBV5-1 with TRBJ1-6; TRBD1 matches 9 bases. CDR3 size: 17 residues. V was pared by 0 bases and J by 7 bases, with 8 bases of the junction left unmatched. Per the germline V gene, CDR1 is SGHRS and CDR2 is YFSETQ. In DNA, the CDR3 is TGCGCCAGCAGCTTGGAGTATGGGACAGGGAGAAATTCACCCCTCCACTTT. Its protein is CASSLEYGTGRNSPLHF.

This clonotype was recorded at least ten times. CDR3 DNA sequence: TGCAGTGCTTCCGCCAGCGGGAGGGCCTGGAATGAGCAGTTCTTC. Its protein is CSASASGRAWNEQFF. The rearrangement links TRBV20-1 to TRBJ2-1; 10 positions match TRBD2. Germline loops: CDR1 DFQATT, CDR2 SNEGSKA (reference sequence). The CDR3 runs 15 residues. With V trimmed by 5 bases and J by 7 bases, 11 bases remained unmatched.

This clonotype was counted a few times. The chain combines TRBV19 with TRBJ1-1; D not certain. Germline loops: CDR1 LNHDA, CDR2 SQIVND (reference sequence). This CDR3 contains 13 residues. Trimming pared 8 bases from V and 3 bases from J, leaving 13 bases between. DNA for the CDR3: TGTGCCAGTGCACCCTTTAGTCACACTGAAGCTTTCTTT. Translation: CASAPFSHTEAFF.

This clonotype came up a few times. The chain uses TRBV13 and TRBJ1-1; 9 positions agree with TRBD1. The V gene's germline CDR1 is PRHDT and CDR2 FYEKMQ (reference sequence). V trimming: 5 bases; J trimming: 5 bases; junction bases outside the gene matches: 6. This CDR3 contains 14 residues. The CDR3 here is CASSPGQGSTEAFF. The CDR3 DNA sequence: TGTGCCAGCAGCCCGGGACAGGGAAGTACTGAAGCTTTCTTT. Supplemented by reference TRBV13 and TRBJ1-1, the full variable domain reads AAGVIQSPRHLIKEKRETATLKCYPIPRHDTVYWYQQGPGQDPQFLISFYEKMQSDKGSIPDRFSAQQFSDYHSELNMSSLELGDSALYFCASSPGQGSTEAFFGQGTRLTVV.

The J gene is TRBJ1-2, the V gene TRBV3-1; D gene uncertain. The germline gives CDR1 LGHDT, CDR2 YNNKEL (reference sequence). The CDR3 is made up of 14 amino acids. The V end lost 1 base, the J end lost 6 bases, and 12 bases lay between the germline ends. The CDR3 DNA follows: TGTGCCAGCAGCCAAGTTGTTTCGGGTGATGGCTACACCTTC. Translation: CASSQVVSGDGYTF.

This clonotype was detected only once. The chain is built from TRBV3-1 and TRBJ2-7; 7 bases align to TRBD1. In germline, CDR1 is LGHDT, CDR2 YNNKEL (reference sequence). The ends lost 4 bases at V and 4 bases at J; junction bases unmatched: 10. The CDR3 loop spans 15 amino acids. The CDR3 bases are TGTGCCAGCAGCCGAGTCGGGGACAGACTGTACGAGCAGTACTTC. This codes for CASSRVGDRLYEQYF.

Ten or more counts support this clonotype. J is TRBJ2-1 and V is TRBV5-1, with TRBD2 identical over 10 bases. Germline trimming cut 6 bases from V and 2 bases from J; bases unmatched to any gene: 5. Germline values: CDR1 SGHRS, CDR2 YFSETQ. The CDR3 runs to 15 residues. Here the CDR3 reads CASIQSGGAYNEQFF. Here the CDR3 DNA reads TGCGCCAGCATTCAAAGCGGGGGGGCCTACAATGAGCAGTTCTTC.

The rearrangement joins TRBV10-3 to TRBJ1-1, with 7 nucleotides matching TRBD1. V lost 4 bases and J lost 1; bases outside the gene matches: 6. The germline gives CDR1 ENHRY, CDR2 SYGVKD. The CDR3 covers 15 residues. In DNA, the CDR3 is TGTGCCATCAGTGCCGGGACAGAAAAGAACACTGAAGCTTTCTTT. The encoded protein is CAISAGTEKNTEAFF.

This clonotype appeared many times. This sequence joins TRBV27 and TRBJ1-5; tentatively, D is TRBD1 (5 bases). Germline CDR1 and CDR2: MNHEY and SMNVEV (reference sequence). CDR3 size: 15 residues. V lost 5 bases, J lost 2 bases, and 13 bases lay in between. CDR3 sequence reads: CASSLEGLGNQPQHF. DNA of the CDR3: TGTGCCAGCAGTCTAGAGGGGCTTGGCAATCAGCCCCAGCATTTT.

J is TRBJ2-1 and V is TRBV6-2 or TRBV6-3; 10 nucleotides align to TRBD1. Germline V gene lookup returns CDR1 MNHEY and CDR2 SVGEGT. V lost 4 bases, J lost 4 bases, and 10 bases stayed unmatched. This CDR3 has 17 residues. CDR3 loop: CASSSGTGTGEYNEQFF. The CDR3 DNA reads as TGTGCCAGCAGTTCGGGAACCGGGACAGGGGAATACAATGAGCAGTTCTTC.

This clonotype has at least ten counts. This chain links TRBV7-8 with TRBJ1-2, with a weak D call TRBD1 (6 bases). CDR3 size: 14 residues. Deletions cut 4 bases from V and 6 bases from J, with 15 bases between. Germline V lookup: CDR1 SGHVS, CDR2 FQNEAQ. For the CDR3, the DNA is TGTGCCAGCAGCTCGAACCTCGGGACACATGGCTACACCTTC. Amino acid sequence: CASSSNLGTHGYTF.

This clonotype has a count of ten or more. This chain uses TRBV18 with TRBJ2-7; D is possibly TRBD1 or TRBD2 (6 bases each). The CDR3 is 13 amino acids. Trimming pared 4 bases from V and 6 bases from J, leaving 13 bases between. Germline V gene sequence: CDR1 KGHSH, CDR2 LQKENI. CDR3: CASSQGGSGEQYF. In nucleotides, the CDR3 is TGTGCCAGCTCACAAGGGGGGTCTGGCGAGCAGTACTTC. Full variable domain (rest looked up from reference TRBV18 and TRBJ2-7): NAGVMQNPRHLVRRRGQEARLRCSPMKGHSHVYWYRQLPEEGLKFMVYLQKENIIDESGMPKERFSAEFPKEGPSILRIQQVVRGDSAAYFCASSQGGSGEQYFGPGTRLTVT.

The V and J genes are TRBV15 and TRBJ2-7; 8 positions match TRBD1. The J segment lost 1 base and the V segment lost 4 bases, leaving 3 bases of the junction unmatched. Germline CDR1 and CDR2: LNHNV and YYDKDF (reference sequence). This CDR3 has 14 residues. This CDR3 is CATSKQGGSYEQYF. The CDR3, as DNA: TGTGCCACCAGCAAACAGGGGGGTTCCTACGAGCAGTACTTC.

The genes are TRBV27 and TRBJ1-5; TRBD1 agrees at 8 bases. Trimming removed 3 bases from V and 7 bases from J; junction bases left unmatched: 8. CDR1 and CDR2 from the germline V gene are MNHEY and SMNVEV (reference sequence). This CDR3 comprises 15 residues. CDR3 region: CASSLEYGQGQPQHF. The DNA for the CDR3 is TGTGCCAGCAGTTTGGAGTATGGACAGGGCCAGCCCCAGCATTTT.

In this sample, this clonotype turned up many times. This chain links TRBV20-1 with TRBJ2-5; D ambiguous. The CDR3 spans 15 residues. Germline CDR1 DFQATT, CDR2 SNEGSKA (reference sequence). V gave up 3 bases and J gave up 2 bases, with 16 bases separating them. CDR3 DNA sequence: TGCAGTGCTAGGGGGTACGACCTGGGTCAAGAGACCCAGTACTTC. It encodes CSARGYDLGQETQYF.

This clonotype has at least ten counts. This chain links TRBV2 with TRBJ2-7; 8 bases are shared with TRBD1. The CDR3 has 13 amino acids. The trim removed 2 bases at V and 7 bases at J, leaving 4 bases unmatched. CDR1 SNHLY and CDR2 FYNNEI come from the germline V gene. The CDR3 reads CASSEQGAGEQYF. The CDR3, as DNA: TGTGCCAGCAGTGAACAGGGGGCAGGGGAGCAGTACTTC.

This clonotype was found many times. The chain employs TRBV30 and TRBJ1-2, with D uncertain. The germline gives CDR1 GTSNPN, CDR2 SVGIG (reference sequence). The CDR3 consists of 12 residues. Trimming left V 2 bases short and J 7 bases short, with 11 bases between. The CDR3 loop reads CAWSTRHSGYTF. Written as DNA, the CDR3 is TGTGCCTGGAGTACCAGACACAGTGGCTACACCTTC.